The rows below give T cell receptor beta chains drawn from one sample of a study of CXCR3-negative and CXCR3-positive naive CD8 T cells. TCRdb derives one entry per CDR3 protein from the 5' RACE reads, leaving out DNA. This table holds 50,000 to 70,000 distinct CDR3 sequences. Sequenced: naive CXCR3+ CD8+ T cells from blood. These TCRs come from a human donor in good health. Some clones in this sample may be carry-over from other donors' samples. The CDR3 runs from the conserved cysteine through the conserved F or W.

>TRBJ1-5|TRBV9
CASSPGGNQPQHF
>TRBJ1-2|TRBV7-8
CASSLGEEQGPNYGYTF
>TRBJ2-7|TRBV15
CATSRDQGRTYEQYF
>TRBJ2-1|TRBV5-1
CASSLEGGTYNEQFF
>TRBJ2-3|TRBV28
CASSISRPKDDTDTQYF
>TRBJ2-3|TRBV29-1
CSVAGTTPTDTQYF
>TRBJ2-2|TRBV6-2/TRBV6-3
CASRGLAGTNTGELFF
>TRBJ2-7|TRBV11-2
CASSTPTREQYF
>TRBJ1-2|TRBV29-1
CSVGQAPYGYTF
>TRBJ2-3|TRBV2
CASSEGDRATDTQYF
>TRBJ2-7|TRBV10-1
CASSVGSSSSYEQYF
>TRBJ2-7|TRBV13
CASSIGGQAPPYEQYF
>TRBJ2-2|TRBV29-1
CSVEKGFTGELFF
>TRBJ2-2|TRBV19
CASSIGSGGARELFF
>TRBJ2-5|TRBV28
CASTRAAGRQETQYF
>TRBJ1-2|TRBV19
CASSMARINGYTF
>TRBJ1-2|TRBV29-1
CSVVTGENYGYTF
>TRBJ1-5|TRBV21-1
CASSKVTGMGNQPQHF
>TRBJ1-5|TRBV4-1
CASSLQAAQPQHF
>TRBJ2-5|TRBV2
CASRGNFRVIQETQYF
>TRBJ1-1|TRBV19
CASMPDMKYTEAFF
>TRBJ2-3|TRBV4-3
CASSQERTLGDTQYF
>TRBJ2-2|TRBV15
CATSRDRLAEGTGELFF
>TRBJ1-2|TRBV6-6
CASSLQGNYGYTF
>TRBJ2-7|TRBV20-1
CSARVVESYEQYF
>TRBJ1-1|TRBV7-9
CASSLVMGFPEAFF
>TRBJ2-3|TRBV9
CASSDVAGEGDTQYF
>TRBJ2-2|TRBV6-5
CASSYSAGATGELFF
>TRBJ2-7|TRBV15
CATSRDFGQGHEQYF
>TRBJ2-1|TRBV15
CATSRDRRTSGGAEEQFF
>TRBJ2-7|TRBV29-1
CSVAQGGEQYF
>TRBJ2-7|TRBV14
CASSPWLGTDLYEQYF
>TRBJ1-4|TRBV7-6
CASSLGRGNEKLFF
>TRBJ2-7|TRBV6-5
CASSPNGDTQYF
>TRBJ2-2|TRBV7-3
CASSPTDGELFF
>TRBJ2-7|TRBV4-1
CASSQVTETSFYEQYF
>TRBJ2-1|TRBV27
CASSLPWGERGRNEQFF
>TRBJ2-6|TRBV7-9
CAGAPTIGPRANVLTF
>TRBJ1-1|TRBV7-9
CASSFPEGAFF
>TRBJ1-4|TRBV19
CASTPGGGTNEKLFF
>TRBJ2-1|TRBV29-1
CSVGLENYNEQFF
>TRBJ2-3|TRBV7-8
CASSYLAGEVDTQYF
>TRBJ1-5|TRBV6-6
CASSLTGFNQPQHF
>TRBJ2-7|TRBV29-1
CSALETGTDLYWQYF
>TRBJ1-1|TRBV11-2
CASSLAGPPMNTEAFF
>TRBJ2-1|TRBV12-3/TRBV12-4
CASSPRVVDPSQWQFF
>TRBJ2-5|TRBV12-5
CASAEGQGWGQETQYF
>TRBJ2-3|TRBV29-1
CSVEEGDTQYF
>TRBJ2-2|TRBV20-1
CSAKNTGELFF
>TRBJ2-1|TRBV14
CASLQGYSNEQFF
>TRBJ1-5|TRBV7-9
CASSSEQGYNQPQHF
>TRBJ2-2|TRBV27
CASSSGLATAGRELLF
>TRBJ1-2|TRBV4-2
CASSDRWDPSYTF